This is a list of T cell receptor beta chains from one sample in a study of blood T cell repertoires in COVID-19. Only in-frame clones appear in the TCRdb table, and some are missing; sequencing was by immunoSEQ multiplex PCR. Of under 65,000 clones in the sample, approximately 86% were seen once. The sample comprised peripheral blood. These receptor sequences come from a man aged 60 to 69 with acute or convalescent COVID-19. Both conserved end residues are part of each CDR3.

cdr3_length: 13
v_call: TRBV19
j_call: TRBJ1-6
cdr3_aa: CASSIRGNSPLHF

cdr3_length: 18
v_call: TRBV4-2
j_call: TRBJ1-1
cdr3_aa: CASSQGFHLLTGNTEAFF

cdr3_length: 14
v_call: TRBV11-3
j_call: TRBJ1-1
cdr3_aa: CASSNQGANTEAFF

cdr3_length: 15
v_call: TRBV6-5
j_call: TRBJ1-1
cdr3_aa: CASSPPGVWDTEAFF

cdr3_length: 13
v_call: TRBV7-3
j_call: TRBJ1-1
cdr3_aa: CASSSGTGSEAFF

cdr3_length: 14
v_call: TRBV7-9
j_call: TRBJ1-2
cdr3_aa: CASSPNNANYGYTF

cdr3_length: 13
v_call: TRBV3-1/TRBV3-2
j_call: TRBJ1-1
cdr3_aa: CASSQSQNTEAFF

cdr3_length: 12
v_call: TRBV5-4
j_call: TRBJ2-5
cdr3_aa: CASSSPGETQYF

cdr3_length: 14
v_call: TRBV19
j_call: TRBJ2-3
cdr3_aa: CASSPQGGTDTQYF

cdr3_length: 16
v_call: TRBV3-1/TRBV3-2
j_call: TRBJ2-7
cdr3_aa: CASSLNWGLAGDEQYF

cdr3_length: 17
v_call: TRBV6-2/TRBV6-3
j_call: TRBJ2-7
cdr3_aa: CASSYPARGRWSYEQYF

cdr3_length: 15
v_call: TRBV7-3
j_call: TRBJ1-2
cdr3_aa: CASSLGGTGASGYTF

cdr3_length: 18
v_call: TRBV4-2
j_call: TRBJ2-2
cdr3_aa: CASSQDSPSGSSTGELFF

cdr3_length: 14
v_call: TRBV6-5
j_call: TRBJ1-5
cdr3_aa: CASIPGQGRQPQHF

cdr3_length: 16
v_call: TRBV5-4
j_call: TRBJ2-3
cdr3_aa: CASSWVRGGYTDTQYF